This T cell receptor (beta chain) stems from a study of shared clonotypes between healthy human individuals. Sequencing was at deep level. The method was immunoSEQ multiplex PCR; TCRdb's version includes in-frame clones alone and lacks a portion of them. The data show around 2,100,000 clones, with less than 95% seen just once and 1% to 1.5% held by the top ten. Study results and limitations: Despite large depth, sorted-subset datasets appeared incompletely sequenced.

Naive CD8 cells were CD45RO-negative, positively selected for CCR7, excluding terminally differentiated effector memory CD45RA+ cells. Donors, without exception, were Caucasian adults residing in Nashville, Tennessee. Of note for this clone: As yet, its antigen is unknown.

The V gene lost 8 bases and the J gene lost 6 bases, with 7 bases spanning the gap. This CDR3 is 11 amino acids long. CDR1 MNHEY and CDR2 SVGAGI come from the germline V gene. The material sequenced was naive CD8+ T cells sorted from blood. The J gene is TRBJ1-4, the V gene TRBV6-5; D is perhaps TRBD1 (5 bases). The sequence was collected from a man aged 18 to 29 in good health. The CDR3 is CASGDDEKLFF. The CDR3 coding sequence is TGTGCCAGCGGGGACGATGAAAAACTGTTTTTT.